This is a list of T cell receptor beta chains from one sample in a study of regulatory T cells in long-lasting Graves disease. MiXCR, run by TCRdb on the multiplex PCR reads, gives a single entry per CDR3 protein. The sample consists of about 530,000 distinct CDR3 sequences, around 16% of them appearing once. Separately, the same data were catalogued under a study of T cells in Graves' hyperthyroidism and ophthalmopathy.

The sequencing used peripheral blood mononuclear cells (PBMCs), collected at new diagnosis, from a patient treated with antithyroid drugs. These receptors all stem from a woman aged 40 to 65 with Graves disease. Each CDR3 is given with its conserved first and last residue. D genes are given only for firm matches. The size entry is marked missing in some rows and otherwise reads once, few, many or a size class.

D: TRBD2; size: many; J: TRBJ2-1; V: TRBV2; DNA: TGTGCCAGCAGGGGGACGGGGGGCTCCTACAATGAGCAGTTCTTC; CDR3: CASRGTGGSYNEQFF
D: -; size: few; J: TRBJ1-1; V: TRBV14; DNA: TGTGCCAGCAGCGTCGTTCCAGGAAACACTGAAGCTTTCTTT; CDR3: CASSVVPGNTEAFF
D: TRBD2; size: many; J: TRBJ2-7; V: TRBV11-2; DNA: TGTGCCAGCAGCTTACTAGCGGCTCCCTACGAGCAGTACTTC; CDR3: CASSLLAAPYEQYF
D: TRBD1; size: -; J: TRBJ1-1; V: TRBV7-2; DNA: TGTGCCAGCAGCGACCAGCCCGGGACAGGGGGCCCATTCTCCACTGAAGCTTTCTTT; CDR3: CASSDQPGTGGPFSTEAFF
D: -; size: few; J: TRBJ1-6; V: TRBV12-3/TRBV12-4; DNA: TGTGCCAGCAGTTTATTGGGGGCTCCCCTCCACTTT; CDR3: CASSLLGAPLHF
D: TRBD1; size: few; J: TRBJ2-1; V: TRBV19; DNA: TGTGCCAGTAGTATAAGTGGGACAGCATACAATGAGCAGTTCTTC; CDR3: CASSISGTAYNEQFF
D: TRBD2; size: few; J: TRBJ2-3; V: TRBV19; DNA: TGTGCCAGTAGTATACAACTAGCGGGGGGGCCAGGCACAGATACGCAGTATTTT; CDR3: CASSIQLAGGPGTDTQYF
D: -; size: few; J: TRBJ1-1; V: TRBV6-1; DNA: TGTGCCAGCAGTGGAGCGGGGTTTTATATCACTGAAGCTTTCTTT; CDR3: CASSGAGFYITEAFF
D: -; size: -; J: TRBJ2-5; V: TRBV10-3; DNA: TGTGCCATCAGTGGGACGGGGGAGACCCAGTACTTC; CDR3: CAISGTGETQYF
D: TRBD1; size: many; J: TRBJ2-7; V: TRBV12-3/TRBV12-4; DNA: TGTGCCAGCAGCCCGGGACAGGGGATAAGCTACGAGCAGTACTTC; CDR3: CASSPGQGISYEQYF
D: -; size: many; J: TRBJ1-2; V: TRBV7-9; DNA: TGTGCCAGCAGCTTAGATCTCTATGGCTACACCTTC; CDR3: CASSLDLYGYTF
D: TRBD1; size: many; J: TRBJ2-7; V: TRBV27; DNA: TGTGCCAGCAGACCGTCCGGGACAGGGGGCCGCGAGCAGTACTTC; CDR3: CASRPSGTGGREQYF
D: -; size: many; J: TRBJ1-5; V: TRBV28; DNA: TGTGCCAGCAGTTCTCAGGGGTTAAGTCAGCCCCAGCATTTT; CDR3: CASSSQGLSQPQHF
D: TRBD1; size: -; J: TRBJ2-6; V: TRBV2; DNA: TGTGCCTGGACAGGGATTGGGGCCAACGTCCTGACTTTC; CDR3: CAWTGIGANVLTF
D: -; size: many; J: TRBJ1-5; V: TRBV3-1; DNA: TGTGCCAGCAGCCTCGAACCTAGCAATCAGCCCCAGCATTTT; CDR3: CASSLEPSNQPQHF
D: -; size: few; J: TRBJ1-2; V: TRBV12-3/TRBV12-4; DNA: TGTGCCAGCAGTAACCTTATACACTATGGCTACACCTTC; CDR3: CASSNLIHYGYTF
D: TRBD2; size: few; J: TRBJ2-1; V: TRBV12-3/TRBV12-4; DNA: TGTGCCAGCAGTGATAGGCGGGGGGGCCAGGAGCAGTTCTTC; CDR3: CASSDRRGGQEQFF
D: -; size: -; J: TRBJ2-5; V: TRBV9; DNA: TGTGCCAGCAGCGAGGGCAACCAAGAGACCCAGTACTTC; CDR3: CASSEGNQETQYF
D: -; size: -; J: TRBJ1-3; V: TRBV18; DNA: TGTGCCAGCTCACCACCGACCTTCTCTGGAAACACCATATATTTT; CDR3: CASSPPTFSGNTIYF
D: TRBD1; size: -; J: TRBJ2-4; V: TRBV14; DNA: TGTGCCAGCAGCCAAGATAATGCTCTGGCAGGGGGCAACATTCAGTACTTC; CDR3: CASSQDNALAGGNIQYF